A selection of T cell receptor beta chains follows, all from one sample in a study of T cell repertoires in cytomegalovirus infection. Antigens for these TCRs are unknown. One entry per CDR3 protein, called by TCRdb with MiXCR from the reads. The table lists fewer than 1,000,000 distinct CDR3 sequences, roughly 31% of them singletons. The input for sequencing was cultured CD8+ T cells from PBMCs, taken from culture after CMV antigen stimulation. The receptors derive from a human donor in good health (CMV status not recorded). Some clones in this sample may be carry-over from other donors' samples. The CDR3 runs from the conserved cysteine through the conserved F or W. Fields, in order: clone size, V gene, J gene, D gene, CDR3 DNA, CDR3 protein. A D gene is named only where the DNA matches it firmly. Size values are once, few and many counts, or a class for expanded clones, and some rows have none.

NA	TRBV12-3/TRBV12-4	TRBJ1-2	TRBD1	TGTGCCAGCGGCCGAGCTGGGGGACAGGGCGTCCATGGCTACACCTTC	CASGRAGGQGVHGYTF
few	TRBV27	TRBJ2-7	TRBD1	TGTGCCAGCAGTTTATCGGGACAGGGGGCCGACGAGCAGTACTTC	CASSLSGQGADEQYF
NA	TRBV11-2	TRBJ2-5	NA	TGTGCCAGCAGCTACCCAGGGCCCCAAGAGACCCAGTACTTC	CASSYPGPQETQYF
many	TRBV7-2	TRBJ1-1	TRBD1	TGTGCCAGCAGCTTAAGGGACAGGGGACTGAACACTGAAGCTTTCTTT	CASSLRDRGLNTEAFF
many	TRBV28	TRBJ1-5	NA	TGTGCCAGCAGTTCCCTAGGGGGGGGGCGGATTCAGCCCCAGCATTTT	CASSSLGGGRIQPQHF
few	TRBV7-3	TRBJ2-5	TRBD1	TGTGCCAGCAGCACGGACAGGGGGAAGACCCAGTACTTC	CASSTDRGKTQYF
few	TRBV4-1	TRBJ1-4	NA	TGCGCCAGCAGCCAAGATTCGGGGGAAAAACTGTTTTTT	CASSQDSGEKLFF
few	TRBV5-8	TRBJ2-5	NA	TGTGCCAGCAGCTTGGCAACCCAGTACTTC	CASSLATQYF
few	TRBV5-1	TRBJ2-7	TRBD1	TGCGCCAGCACCCCGGGACAGGGGGGTGACGAGCAGTACTTC	CASTPGQGGDEQYF
NA	TRBV15	TRBJ1-4	NA	TGTGCCACCAGCGGGACACCGACAACTAATGAAAAACTGTTTTTT	CATSGTPTTNEKLFF
NA	TRBV4-1	TRBJ2-2	NA	TGTGCCAGCAGCCAAGATGGAGGGGGCACCGGGGAGCTGTTTTTT	CASSQDGGGTGELFF
NA	TRBV20-1	TRBJ1-4	NA	TGCAGTGCTAGACCCTTCGACAGTTGGCTCGGTGAAAAACTGTTTTTT	CSARPFDSWLGEKLFF
many	TRBV7-9	TRBJ1-5	NA	TGTGCCAGCAGCTTGGAAGGTCAGCCCCAGCATTTT	CASSLEGQPQHF
NA	TRBV27	TRBJ1-4	NA	TGTGCCAGCACCAGGACAGCGGGAGGGGAAAAACTGTTTTTT	CASTRTAGGEKLFF
few	TRBV7-9	TRBJ1-4	TRBD1	TGTGCCAGCAGCCCTCGGACAGGCCATAATGAAAAACTGTTTTTT	CASSPRTGHNEKLFF
few	TRBV7-3	TRBJ2-2	NA	TGTGCCAGCAGCAAAATCCGGGCCTTGAACACCGGGGAGCTGTTTTTT	CASSKIRALNTGELFF
NA	TRBV20-1	TRBJ2-7	NA	TGCAGTGCTAGAGATACGGGACCTTCCGTCTCCTCCTACGAGCAGTACTTC	CSARDTGPSVSSYEQYF
NA	TRBV6-5	TRBJ1-1	NA	TGTGCCAGCAGTTCCCAAATGGCCACTGAAGCTTTCTTT	CASSSQMATEAFF
few	TRBV5-6	TRBJ2-1	NA	TGTGCCAGCAGCTTGGGTCGCCCCTCCAATGAGCAGTTCTTC	CASSLGRPSNEQFF
NA	TRBV6-6	TRBJ1-1	NA	TGTGCCAGCAGTCCCAGACTGAGCACTGAAGCTTTCTTT	CASSPRLSTEAFF
many	TRBV7-8	TRBJ2-3	NA	TGTGCCAGCAGCTTTCTTCTAGGAGGCTCGGATACGCAGTATTTT	CASSFLLGGSDTQYF
many	TRBV7-8	TRBJ1-6	TRBD1	TGTGCCAGCAGCCCCGGACAGGGGTTTACACCCCTCCACTTT	CASSPGQGFTPLHF
few	TRBV19	TRBJ1-5	NA	TGTGCCAGCCTGGGACACGGGTACAATCAGCCCCAGCATTTT	CASLGHGYNQPQHF
NA	TRBV9	TRBJ2-2	NA	TGTGCCAGCAGCGTAGTCCCCCTCCGGGAGCTGTTTTTT	CASSVVPLRELFF
NA	TRBV7-6	TRBJ2-1	NA	TGTGCCAGCAGCTGGACATGGGGACTTAATGAGCAGTTCTTC	CASSWTWGLNEQFF
NA	TRBV6-2/TRBV6-3	TRBJ1-1	NA	TGTGCCAGCAGTTTCGCGGGATCTGAAGCTTTCTTT	CASSFAGSEAFF
few	TRBV7-2	TRBJ2-2	NA	TGTGCCAGCAGCTTAAATGTGGCCCCGAACACCGGGGAGCTGTTTTTT	CASSLNVAPNTGELFF
few	TRBV14	TRBJ2-1	NA	TGTGCCAGCAGCCCTAATTTGGGGGAGCAGTTCTTC	CASSPNLGEQFF
NA	TRBV27	TRBJ1-2	NA	TGTGCCAGCAGGAAATCCTCGGGGGGAGGGAACTATGGCTACACCTTC	CASRKSSGGGNYGYTF
NA	TRBV28	TRBJ2-1	TRBD2	TGTGCCAACAGTTTAAGGCGGGGGGGCGATGAGCAGTTCTTC	CANSLRRGGDEQFF
many	TRBV7-6	TRBJ2-1	NA	TGTGCCAGCAGCTTAGGGTTCGATGAGCAGTTCTTC	CASSLGFDEQFF
NA	TRBV2	TRBJ1-6	NA	TGTGCCAGCAGTGAAGCTGGGGGACGGAATTCACCCCTCCACTTT	CASSEAGGRNSPLHF
few	TRBV4-2	TRBJ2-1	TRBD2	TGTGCCGCGGGGGGGGGCCCTTTCAATGAGCAGTTCTTC	CAAGGGPFNEQFF
many	TRBV6-2/TRBV6-3	TRBJ1-1	NA	TGTGCCAGCAGGGGGACACGGAACACTGAAGCTTTCTTT	CASRGTRNTEAFF
NA	TRBV7-9	TRBJ2-1	NA	TGTGCCAGCAGCTTCCAGGGGGGGGTGTTTGAGCAGTTCTTC	CASSFQGGVFEQFF
NA	TRBV7-9	TRBJ1-2	NA	TGTGCCAGCAGCTTAGGGGGGCGCATATGGCTGGACTATGGCTACACCTTC	CASSLGGRIWLDYGYTF
few	TRBV27	TRBJ2-7	NA	TGTGCCAGCAGTTTCACTTACCTGTACAGGGACGGCATCTGGGAGGAGCAGTACTTC	CASSFTYLYRDGIWEEQYF
NA	TRBV27	TRBJ1-1	TRBD1	TGTGCCAACAGTTTATCAGGGACAGGGATCACTGAAGCTTTCTTT	CANSLSGTGITEAFF
NA	TRBV6-4	TRBJ2-2	TRBD2	TGTGCCAGCAGTGACTCGGTGGCTAGCGGGGGCCTAATCACCGGGGAGCTGTTTTTT	CASSDSVASGGLITGELFF
NA	TRBV19	TRBJ1-2	NA	TGTGCCAGTAGTATAGACCTCTATGGCTACACCTTC	CASSIDLYGYTF
NA	TRBV5-5	TRBJ1-2	NA	TGTGCCAGCAGCTTGGCTGGTTCTACAAACTATGGCTACACCTTC	CASSLAGSTNYGYTF
NA	TRBV3-1	TRBJ1-6	TRBD1	TGTGCCAGCAGCCACCGGACAGGGGGTGTCTGGAATTCACCCCTCCACTTT	CASSHRTGGVWNSPLHF
many	TRBV5-5	TRBJ1-1	NA	TGTGCCAGCAGCTGGGGAGCCTCGAACACTGAAGCTTTCTTT	CASSWGASNTEAFF
once	TRBV6-1	TRBJ2-2	TRBD1	TGTGCCAGCAGAAAGAGGGCAGGGGGCCCCGGGGAGCTGTTTTTT	CASRKRAGGPGELFF
NA	TRBV29-1	TRBJ2-5	TRBD1	TGCAGCGTTGAAGATTTAGACAGGGATATGCAAGAGACCCAGTACTTC	CSVEDLDRDMQETQYF